One and the same sample provided the 12 T cell receptor beta chains below, sequenced in a study of blood T cell repertoires in COVID-19. Method: immunoSEQ multiplex PCR; TCRdb's copy keeps in-frame clones and lacks some. The sample has about 350,000 clones; about nine tenths are singletons. Source material: peripheral blood. Receptor source: a woman in her 70s with COVID-19, enrolled during active disease.

The chain recombines TRBV28 with TRBJ2-1, with D possibly matching TRBD2 (6 bases). CDR3 length: 18 residues. Per the germline V gene, CDR1 is MDHEN and CDR2 is SYDVKM. V was pared by 1 base and J by 4 bases, with 20 bases between. CDR3 protein: CASSLFGSVARGYNEQFF. The DNA for the CDR3 is TGTGCCAGCAGTTTATTCGGTTCTGTAGCCCGGGGGTACAATGAGCAGTTCTTC.

The chain is built from TRBV5-1 and TRBJ2-1; TRBD2 is a possible D gene (6 bases). The CDR3 has 14 amino acids. With 7 bases removed from V and 3 bases from J, the gap between germline ends came to 14 bases. Per germline, CDR1 SGHRS and CDR2 YFSETQ. The CDR3 protein is CASSTGLNYNEQFF. The CDR3 DNA reads as TGCGCCAGCTCCACGGGACTTAACTACAATGAGCAGTTCTTC.

The chain employs TRBV24-1 and TRBJ1-2, with D possibly TRBD1 on 5 matching bases. CDR3 length: 14 amino acids. Germline-derived CDR1 and CDR2 are KGHDR and SFDVKD. Trimming pared 4 bases from V and 2 bases from J, leaving 10 bases between. Written as DNA, the CDR3 is TGTGCCACCAGTGACCTAGACAGAAACTATGGCTACACCTTC. Translation: CATSDLDRNYGYTF.

This clone was detected only once. This rearrangement joins TRBV5-6 to TRBJ2-2, with 7 bases matching TRBD2. The V and J ends lost 0 bases and 0 bases, in that order; junction bases with no gene match: 2. CDR1 and CDR2 from the germline V gene are SGHDT and YYEEEE. CDR3 size: 16 residues. The CDR3 DNA reads TGTGCCAGCAGCTTGGGGAGCGGGGCGAACACCGGGGAGCTGTTTTTT. This encodes CASSLGSGANTGELFF.

The rearrangement uses TRBV28 and TRBJ2-2, with 9 positions matching TRBD1. CDR1 and CDR2 from the germline V gene are MDHEN and SYDVKM. The CDR3 is 14 amino acids. Losses at the gene ends were 7 bases for V and 5 bases for J; bases not matched to a gene: 5. The CDR3 loop is CASIWDRATGELFF. The CDR3 bases are TGTGCCAGCATATGGGACAGGGCAACCGGGGAGCTGTTTTTT.

The J gene is TRBJ1-2, the V gene TRBV2; D unresolved. Per germline, CDR1 SNHLY and CDR2 FYNNEI. This CDR3 has 12 amino acids. V lost 2 bases and J 8 bases, leaving 9 bases between the germline ends. CDR3 loop: CASSELAGGYTF. The CDR3 DNA follows: TGTGCCAGCAGTGAATTAGCGGGGGGCTACACCTTC.

The chain joins TRBV25-1 to TRBJ1-6; D unclear. Trimming removed 4 bases from V and 7 bases from J, with 8 bases in between. From germline, CDR1 is MGHDK and CDR2 SYGVNS. This CDR3 region has 13 residues. CDR3 sequence (DNA): TGTGCCAGCAGTGGTCCGGGGAATTCACCCCTCCACTTT. It translates to CASSGPGNSPLHF.

This clone was found a few times. The chain couples TRBV27 to TRBJ1-4, with unresolved D. Germline CDR1 and CDR2: MNHEY and SMNVEV (reference sequence). Trimming stripped 1 base from V and 3 bases from J, with 15 bases between. The CDR3 runs 17 residues. CDR3 sequence: CASSLFSPGVANEKLFF. The CDR3 region has the DNA TGTGCCAGCAGTTTATTTTCCCCCGGGGTTGCTAATGAAAAACTGTTTTTT.

This clone was counted once. V usage is TRBV11-1 and J usage is TRBJ1-6; D gene ambiguous. Trimming cost V 0 bases and J 8 bases, with 5 bases left between them. Germline values: CDR1 SGHAT, CDR2 FQDESV (reference sequence). The CDR3 has 13 residues. This CDR3 is CASSLARDSPLHF. Here the CDR3 DNA reads TGTGCCAGCAGCTTAGCGCGGGATTCACCCCTCCACTTT.

The chain employs TRBV6-5 and TRBJ2-5, with a possible D match to TRBD1 (6 bases). V was shortened by 1 base and J by 3 bases, with 9 bases between the two germline ends. There are 14 residues in the CDR3. Germline CDR1 and CDR2: MNHEY and SVGAGI. CDR3 sequence reads: CASSYFGGEETQYF. DNA of the CDR3: TGTGCCAGCAGTTACTTTGGGGGCGAAGAGACCCAGTACTTC.

This chain uses TRBV5-1 with TRBJ1-2; the match to TRBD1 covers 7 bases. The CDR3 is 15 amino acids. V was pared by 4 bases and J by 8 bases, with 14 bases of the junction left unmatched. Germline loops: CDR1 SGHRS, CDR2 YFSETQ. The CDR3 nucleotides are TGCGCCAGCAGCCCAGGGGACAGCCAAACGGGGGGCTACACCTTC. Its translation is CASSPGDSQTGGYTF.

The chain couples TRBV5-1 to TRBJ2-1; D is perhaps TRBD1 (6 bases). The V end was cut by 0 bases, the J end by 2 bases, with 6 bases between. There are 14 residues in the CDR3. Germline V gene lookup returns CDR1 SGHRS and CDR2 YFSETQ. The CDR3 reads CASSLEGAYNEQFF. The CDR3 nucleotides are TGCGCCAGCAGCTTGGAGGGGGCCTACAATGAGCAGTTCTTC.